Presented here are 16 T cell receptor beta chains from one specimen sequenced in a study of T cell repertoires in aging, cancer and after chemotherapy. TRB rearrangements spanning V, D and J were amplified using mixed TRB-A/B primers. TCRdb reprocessed the multiplex PCR reads via MiXCR and lists one record per CDR3 protein. The table lists over 8,500 distinct CDR3 sequences, about 42% of them singletons, with about 7.4% in the top ten. The template was genomic DNA from peripheral blood, not RNA. Sequenced material: blood. Receptor source: a human donor in good health.

With regard to this clonotype: A junction end diverges from the germline sequence, so it may reflect a read error. This chain uses TRBV6-1 with TRBJ2-3; D perhaps matches TRBD2 (6 bases). The CDR3 extends over 16 amino acids. The germline gives CDR1 MNHNS, CDR2 SASEGT. The CDR3 loop reads CASSEGRRTSTDMQYF. DNA for the CDR3: TGTGCCAGCAGTGAAGGGCGGCGAACTAGCACAGATATGCAGTATTTT.

The sample holds a few counts of this clonotype. V is TRBV19 and J is TRBJ1-2; D may be TRBD1 (6 bases). The CDR3 contains 14 residues. V was cut by 5 bases and J by 1 base, with 11 bases left in between. Germline loops: CDR1 LNHDA, CDR2 SQIVND (reference sequence). The CDR3 region is CASSPGQNNYGYTF. The CDR3 region has the DNA TGTGCCAGTAGTCCAGGACAGAATAACTATGGCTACACCTTC.

This chain joins TRBV15 and TRBJ2-5, with 7 positions matching TRBD1. The ends lost 3 bases at V and 4 bases at J; junction bases unmatched: 8. The germline V gene encodes CDR1 LNHNV and CDR2 YYDKDF (reference sequence). CDR3 length: 15 residues. This CDR3 is CATSSNRGEGETQYF. Here the CDR3 DNA reads TGTGCCACCAGCAGCAACAGGGGCGAAGGAGAGACCCAGTACTTC.

This rearrangement joins TRBV7-2 to TRBJ2-1, with D unresolved. CDR3 size: 14 residues. V was pared by 7 bases and J by 0 bases, with 10 bases between. The germline gives CDR1 SGHTA, CDR2 FQGNSA. This chain's CDR3 is CASTHTGSYNEQFF. The CDR3, as DNA: TGTGCCAGCACCCACACGGGCTCCTACAATGAGCAGTTCTTC. Variable domain in full (rest from reference TRBV7-2 and TRBJ2-1): GAGVSQSPSNKVTEKGKDVELRCDPISGHTALYWYRQSLGQGLEFLIYFQGNSAPDKSGLPSDRFSAERTGGSVSTLTIQRTQQEDSAVYLCASTHTGSYNEQFFGPGTRLTVL.

The rearrangement uses TRBV4-3 and TRBJ2-3; D is unresolved. Trimming stripped 0 bases from V and 3 bases from J, with 10 bases between. This CDR3 is built from 15 residues. Per the germline V gene, CDR1 is LGHNA and CDR2 is YSLEER. CDR3 amino acids: CASSQEAWGTDTQYF. CDR3 sequence (DNA): TGCGCCAGCAGCCAAGAGGCGTGGGGAACAGATACGCAGTATTTT.

This clonotype appeared a few times. The chain is built from TRBV27 and TRBJ2-7, with TRBD1 as a possible D gene (6 bases). V lost 6 bases and J 2 bases, leaving 11 bases between the germline ends. CDR3 length: 13 amino acids. In germline, CDR1 is MNHEY, CDR2 SMNVEV (reference sequence). The CDR3 DNA follows: TGTGCCAGCAGCCTTGGACAGACCTACGAGCAGTACTTC. Protein product: CASSLGQTYEQYF.

This clonotype has only a few counts. This CDR3 is CASMGVNNSPLHF. The CDR3 DNA reads as TGTGCCAGCATGGGGGTTAATAATTCACCCCTCCACTTT. The chain has TRBV6-1 and TRBJ1-6; D may be TRBD1 (5 bases). Germline loops: CDR1 MNHNS, CDR2 SASEGT. V shed 7 bases and J shed 5 bases, with 9 bases lying between them. CDR3 length: 13 residues.

This chain links TRBV7-3 with TRBJ2-3; 7 bases fit TRBD2. The junction had 11 bases not matched to a gene; V was cut back by 0 bases and J by 2 bases. Germline CDR1 reads SGHTA; CDR2 reads FQGTGA. The CDR3 spans 18 residues. CDR3: CASSLTSGPSGPTDTQYF. The CDR3 DNA follows: TGTGCCAGCAGCTTAACGTCCGGGCCTAGCGGACCCACAGATACGCAGTATTTT.

This clonotype was counted only a few times. The J gene is TRBJ1-5, the V gene TRBV12-3 or TRBV12-4; D unresolved. V was pared by 1 base and J by 7 bases, with 11 bases between. The CDR3 has 14 amino acids. CDR3 protein: CASSLGHGRQPQHF. The CDR3 DNA reads as TGTGCCAGCAGTTTAGGACATGGAAGGCAGCCCCAGCATTTT.

This chain connects TRBV28 to TRBJ2-7; TRBD1 matches at 8 bases. From germline, CDR1 is MDHEN and CDR2 SYDVKM. The J segment lost 2 bases and the V segment lost 4 bases, leaving 10 bases of the junction unmatched. This CDR3 comprises 16 residues. The chain's CDR3 is CASSSGLWDRTYEQYF. The CDR3 DNA reads TGTGCCAGCAGTTCAGGATTGTGGGACAGGACCTACGAGCAGTACTTC.

This chain joins TRBV20-1 and TRBJ1-2; tentatively, D is TRBD1 (5 bases). Per germline, CDR1 DFQATT and CDR2 SNEGSKA (reference sequence). V was pared by 5 bases and J by 2 bases, with 21 bases between. The CDR3 runs to 16 residues. CDR3 sequence reads: CSAAPETARSNYGYTF. The CDR3 nucleotides read TGCAGTGCTGCTCCCGAGACAGCCAGGTCAAACTATGGCTACACCTTC.

The V and J genes are TRBV20-1 and TRBJ1-1; perhaps TRBD1 as D (5 bases). Germline CDR1 and CDR2: DFQATT and SNEGSKA (reference sequence). The CDR3 loop spans 15 amino acids. Trimming removed 1 base at V and 3 bases at J, with 15 bases between. The CDR3 protein is CSARGATELYTEAFF. The CDR3 DNA reads as TGCAGTGCTAGAGGGGCGACAGAGCTATACACTGAAGCTTTCTTT.

The sample holds a few counts of this clonotype. The chain links TRBV20-1 to TRBJ2-7; 7 nucleotides agree with TRBD1. V was clipped by 6 bases and J by 4 bases; unmatched bases: 9. This CDR3 has 13 amino acids. The germline gives CDR1 DFQATT, CDR2 SNEGSKA (reference sequence). The CDR3 sequence: CSARTGGGYEQYF. DNA for the CDR3: TGCAGTGCCAGGACAGGAGGCGGTTACGAGCAGTACTTC.

V and J are TRBV20-1 and TRBJ2-3, with 8 positions matching TRBD2. The germline V gene has CDR1 DFQATT and CDR2 SNEGSKA (reference sequence). The CDR3 is 14 residues long. V shed 5 bases, J shed 0 bases, and the junction held 4 bases outside the gene matches. CDR3 nucleotides: TGCAGTGCTTTAGCGGGGACGAGCACAGATACGCAGTATTTT. Translating gives CSALAGTSTDTQYF.

Only a few counts were recorded for this clonotype. The chain carries TRBV12-3 or TRBV12-4 and TRBJ1-3; D gene uncertain. V was clipped by 6 bases and J by 4 bases, with 10 bases between them. The CDR3 runs 13 residues. The CDR3 coding sequence is TGTGCCAGCAGCCCCGGGGTCGGAAACACCATATATTTT. It codes for CASSPGVGNTIYF.

This chain connects TRBV10-1 to TRBJ2-1; TRBD2 aligns across 9 bases. Germline loops: CDR1 WNHNN, CDR2 SYGVQD (reference sequence). The ends lost 4 bases at V and 4 bases at J; junction bases unmatched: 8. The length of the CDR3 is 16 residues. The CDR3 region has the DNA TGCGCCAGCAGTGGGGGCGGGAGGGCTCAATACAATGAGCAGTTCTTC. Its translation is CASSGGGRAQYNEQFF.